These 12 T cell receptor beta chains originate from one sample sequenced in a study of control samples from healthy donors and cancer patients. TCRdb's table, derived via immunoSEQ multiplex PCR, lists solely in-frame clones and lacks some. In the table there are about 150,000 clones, around 96% of which are singletons. Sequencing was done on a sample of blood. The receptor set was obtained from a man in his forties or fifties in good health.

This chain links TRBV7-2 with TRBJ2-1; a weak D match, TRBD2 (7 bases). Germline CDR1 reads SGHTA; CDR2 reads FQGNSA. The V gene lost 8 bases and the J gene lost 0 bases, with 17 bases spanning the gap. This CDR3 is built from 16 residues. This chain's CDR3 is CASGLGGGLSYNEQFF. Written as DNA, the CDR3 is TGTGCCAGCGGACTAGGCGGGGGCCTCTCCTACAATGAGCAGTTCTTC.

Concerning this clone itself: One end of the junction does not line up with germline, which may come from a read error. V and J are TRBV11-2 and TRBJ1-4; D is unclear. CDR3 size: 15 residues. Germline V lookup: CDR1 SGHAT, CDR2 FQNNGV. CDR3 DNA sequence: TGTGCCAGCAGTTTAGGACCGGGAACTAATGAAAAACTGTTTTTT. Residues: CASSLGPGTNEKLFF.

The V and J genes are TRBV5-4 and TRBJ1-2; 9 bases match TRBD1. The CDR3 loop spans 13 amino acids. Germline-derived CDR1 and CDR2 are SGHNT and YYREEE (reference sequence). Trimming took 5 bases from V and 8 from J; bases not matched to a gene: 7. The CDR3 region is CASRAGTGIGYTF. CDR3 sequence (DNA): TGTGCCAGCAGGGCCGGGACAGGGATCGGCTACACCTTC.

This clone was seen a few times. The chain employs TRBV5-1 and TRBJ2-1, with a possible D match to TRBD2 (5 bases). The V and J ends lost 4 bases and 2 bases respectively, with 10 bases between them. The germline CDR1 and CDR2 sequences are SGHRS and YFSETQ. The CDR3 covers 14 residues. CDR3 in DNA: TGCGCCAGCAGCCACTCCGGGGCCTACAATGAGCAGTTCTTC. Its translation: CASSHSGAYNEQFF.

The J gene is TRBJ1-1, the V gene TRBV29-1; D ambiguous. The length of the CDR3 is 13 residues. V was cut by 4 bases and J by 1 base, with 10 bases left in between. The germline V gene encodes CDR1 SQVTM and CDR2 ANQGSEA. The CDR3 sequence is CSVGSNPNTEAFF. In nucleotides, the CDR3 is TGCAGCGTTGGGAGCAATCCGAACACTGAAGCTTTCTTT.

This chain connects TRBV5-5 to TRBJ1-4; D perhaps matches TRBD1 (6 bases). V was cut by 4 bases and J by 8 bases, with 15 bases left in between. The germline CDR1 and CDR2 sequences are SGHKS and YYEKEE (reference sequence). The CDR3 runs to 14 residues. The CDR3 sequence: CASSRGGGAEKLFF. As DNA, the CDR3 is TGTGCCAGCAGCCGGGGTGGGGGCGCGGAAAAACTGTTTTTT.

The J gene is TRBJ1-1, the V gene TRBV4-1, with no clear D. Deletions cut 4 bases from V and 3 bases from J, with 12 bases between. Germline V CDR1 and CDR2: MGHRA, YSYEKL. The CDR3 runs to 14 residues. CDR3 residues: CASSPYPRDTEAFF. The CDR3 DNA reads as TGCGCCAGCAGCCCTTACCCCCGGGACACTGAAGCTTTCTTT.

J is TRBJ2-1 and V is TRBV9, with TRBD2 matching over 11 bases. Germline lookup yields CDR1 SGDLS and CDR2 YYNGEE. The CDR3 runs to 16 residues. V was pared by 2 bases and J by 9 bases, with 10 bases of the junction left unmatched. The CDR3, as DNA: TGTGCCAGCAGCGTTGCCCCTAGCGGGGGGCAGGTTGAGCAGTTCTTC. It encodes CASSVAPSGGQVEQFF.

The chain uses TRBV11-2 and TRBJ2-7; possible D gene TRBD2, 5 bases. Between the trimmed V and J ends, which lost 8 bases and 5 bases, there was a span of 16 bases. The CDR3 length is 13 residues. Germline CDR1 reads SGHAT; CDR2 reads FQNNGV. The CDR3 spells CASHKTNHNEQYF. Written as DNA, the CDR3 is TGTGCCAGCCATAAGACTAATCACAACGAGCAGTACTTC.

J is TRBJ1-1 and V is TRBV9; D uncertain. The germline V gene encodes CDR1 SGDLS and CDR2 YYNGEE. The CDR3 spans 16 residues. V was shortened by 4 bases and J by 1 base, with 17 bases between the two germline ends. CDR3 coding DNA: TGTGCCAGCAGCCCTACGGCGACCGCTAGGAACACTGAAGCTTTCTTT. Residues: CASSPTATARNTEAFF.

The rearrangement links TRBV7-8 to TRBJ1-2; TRBD1 aligns across 10 bases. The J segment lost 2 bases and the V segment lost 5 bases, leaving 5 bases of the junction unmatched. Germline CDR1 reads SGHVS; CDR2 reads FQNEAQ. The CDR3 extends over 15 amino acids. In DNA, the CDR3 is TGTGCCAGCAGCCGACAGGGGGCCATCAACTATGGCTACACCTTC. Amino acid sequence: CASSRQGAINYGYTF.

The chain carries TRBV4-2 and TRBJ1-4; possibly TRBD1 for D (5 bases). The CDR3 extends over 16 amino acids. Between the trimmed V and J ends, which lost 6 bases and 0 bases, there was a span of 14 bases. Germline-derived CDR1 and CDR2 are LGHNA and YNFKEQ. For the CDR3, the DNA is TGTGCCAGCAGAGGGAATGGACAAGCAACTAATGAAAAACTGTTTTTT. Protein product: CASRGNGQATNEKLFF.